A selection of T cell receptor beta chains follows, all from one sample in a study of T cell therapy after organ transplantation. Libraries were prepared by immunoSEQ multiplex PCR; TCRdb keeps only in-frame clonotypes and omits some of them. The sample shows some 47,000 clones, 94% of them seen only once. These receptors lack a known antigen. The material was CD8+ T cells from blood, obtained before autologous CMV-specific T cell therapy. These receptors were taken from a human patient who had received a solid organ transplant and had CMV disease. Each CDR3 is given with its conserved first and last residue. Fields, in order: J gene, V gene, clone size, D gene, CDR3 DNA, CDR3 protein. D genes are given only for firm matches. Where a row states a size, it is once, few, many or the class of an expanded clone; other rows omit it.

>TRBJ2-2|TRBV6-4|.|.
TGTGCCAGCAGTGACGGGGAGGCAGCCCCGAACACCGGGGAGCTGTTTTTT
CASSDGEAAPNTGELFF
>TRBJ1-1|TRBV19|once|.
TGTGCCAGTAGTACACGCTCCGGGGGGCTGGGGGACACTGAAGCTTTCTTT
CASSTRSGGLGDTEAFF
>TRBJ2-7|TRBV4-3|.|TRBD1
TGCGCCAGCAGCCGGGATCAGGGGGCGGGCTACGAGCAGTACTTC
CASSRDQGAGYEQYF
>TRBJ1-1|TRBV21-1|.|.
TGTGCCAGCAGCAAAAATGCGCATCCCCCCCGCGGGGAGGGGGAAACTGAAGCTTTCTTT
CASSKNAHPPRGEGETEAFF
>TRBJ2-1|TRBV5-6|.|.
TGTGCCAGCAGCTTGGGGCTGAACAATGAGCAGTTCTTC
CASSLGLNNEQFF
>TRBJ2-1|TRBV5-1|.|TRBD2
TGCGCCAGCAGCCCGGGGGGCAATGAGCAGTTCTTC
CASSPGGNEQFF
>TRBJ2-7|TRBV7-6|.|TRBD1
TGTGCCAGCAGCTTAGGTCCCCCTTCCGCAGGGGACAGGCACTACGAGCAGTACTTC
CASSLGPPSAGDRHYEQYF
>TRBJ1-1|TRBV6-1|.|.
TGTGCCAGCAGTGAAATTATGGGGGGGTTGAACACTGAAGCTTTCTTT
CASSEIMGGLNTEAFF
>TRBJ2-1|TRBV7-3|.|TRBD2
TGTGCCAGCAGCCTACGGCCTAGCGGGGGCTATGAGCAGTTCTTC
CASSLRPSGGYEQFF
>TRBJ2-7|TRBV10-2|.|.
TGCGCCAGCGGGCTGGGTAATGGAGAGCAGTACTTC
CASGLGNGEQYF
>TRBJ2-1|TRBV5-7|.|TRBD1
TGTGCCAGCAGGTCGTCCCCGGGACAGGGCAGCAATGAGCAGTTCTTC
CASRSSPGQGSNEQFF
>TRBJ2-7|TRBV29-1|few|.
TGCAGCATTTCATCGTGGAGGAATGAGATTTACGAGCAGTACTTC
CSISSWRNEIYEQYF
>TRBJ2-1|TRBV10-2|.|.
TGCGCCAGCAGTGCCTCTTTCTCAGCGCTCTCCTACAATGAGCAGTTCTTC
CASSASFSALSYNEQFF
>TRBJ2-1|TRBV4-2|.|.
TGTGCCAGCAGCCACAAGGTTGGTGTCTACAATGAGCAGTTCTTC
CASSHKVGVYNEQFF
>TRBJ1-4|TRBV9|.|TRBD1
TGTGCCCCCAGGGTGGGACAGATTAATGAAAAACTGTTTTTT
CAPRVGQINEKLFF
>TRBJ2-2|TRBV27|once|.
TGTGCCAGCTCGAACACCGGGGAGCTGTTTTTT
CASSNTGELFF
>TRBJ2-5|TRBV6-1|.|TRBD1
TGTGCCAGCAGTGGATTACAGGGGGCGCTCCGAGAGACCCAGTACTTC
CASSGLQGALRETQYF
>TRBJ2-1|TRBV6-4|.|TRBD2
TGTGCCAGCAGTAGCGGGACTAGCGGGCCCAAGTTCTTC
CASSSGTSGPKFF
>TRBJ1-1|TRBV27|.|.
TGTGCCAGCAGTTTATATCAGGGACTGAACACTGAAGCTTTCTTT
CASSLYQGLNTEAFF
>TRBJ2-2|TRBV7-9|.|TRBD1
TGTGCCAGCAGCTCGGGACAGGGGCTCACCGGGGAGCTGTTTTTT
CASSSGQGLTGELFF
>TRBJ2-7|TRBV2|.|TRBD1
TGTGCCAGCAGAGAACTACAGGGGCACTCCTACGAGCAGTACTTC
CASRELQGHSYEQYF
>TRBJ1-1|TRBV19|once|.
TGTGCCAGTAGTACGACCTTGAACACTGAAGCTTTCTTT
CASSTTLNTEAFF
>TRBJ1-2|TRBV4-2|.|.
TGTGCCAGCAGCCAAGATTTCGGGGGGTATGGCTACACCTTC
CASSQDFGGYGYTF
>TRBJ2-7|TRBV5-1|once|TRBD1
TGCGCCAGCAGCCAGACAGGGGGCGCGTCCGAGCAGTACTTC
CASSQTGGASEQYF
>TRBJ2-2|TRBV30|.|.
TGTGCCTGGAGTGTACCAGGGAAGGACACCGGGGAGCTGTTTTTT
CAWSVPGKDTGELFF
>TRBJ1-1|TRBV4-3|.|.
TGCGCCAGCAGCCAAGGGGGGACGGCTGAAGCTTTCTTT
CASSQGGTAEAFF
>TRBJ2-7|TRBV6-1|once|TRBD2
TGTGCCAGCAGTGAATGGAGGCTAGCGGGCAGCTACGAGCAGTACTTC
CASSEWRLAGSYEQYF
>TRBJ2-7|TRBV5-8|once|.
TGTGCCAGCAGCTCAGCTCTACGAACCTACGAGCAGTACTTC
CASSSALRTYEQYF
>TRBJ2-7|TRBV13|.|.
TGTGCCAGCAGCCGTGAGACTGACCTCTACGAGCAGTACTTC
CASSRETDLYEQYF
>TRBJ2-2|TRBV27|.|TRBD2
TGTGCCAGCAGTTCCGGGACTAGGGCCGGGGAGCTGTTTTTT
CASSSGTRAGELFF
>TRBJ2-7|TRBV4-1|.|TRBD2
TGCGCCAGCAGCCAGCTCAGTTCGGGACTAGAGTCCTACGAGCAGTACTTC
CASSQLSSGLESYEQYF
>TRBJ2-7|TRBV27|.|.
TGTGCCAGCAGGGCCTCTGGCTTTGGGGTCTACGAGCAGTACTTC
CASRASGFGVYEQYF
>TRBJ1-2|TRBV13|.|.
TGTGCCAGCAGCTTAGGACAGGGATTCGAAGACTATGGCTACACCTTC
CASSLGQGFEDYGYTF
>TRBJ2-7|TRBV20-1|.|TRBD1
TGCAGTGCTGGGACAGGGCACGAGCAGTACTTC
CSAGTGHEQYF
>TRBJ2-1|TRBV4-3|.|TRBD1
TGCGCCAGCAGCCAAGACCAACCCTTGACAGGGTCGGTAAATGAGCAGTTCTTC
CASSQDQPLTGSVNEQFF
>TRBJ2-1|TRBV6-5|.|TRBD2
TGTGCCAGCAGTTACGGGGTGGCGGGGGGGCCGAATGAGCAGTTCTTC
CASSYGVAGGPNEQFF
>TRBJ2-7|TRBV2|.|TRBD1
TGTGCCAGCAGTGACCCAGACAGGGGAGCCTACGAGCAGTACTTC
CASSDPDRGAYEQYF
>TRBJ1-5|TRBV7-9|.|.
TGTGCCAGCAGCCCGTCGGAGGGCCAGCCCCAGCATTTT
CASSPSEGQPQHF
>TRBJ2-4|TRBV5-1|.|TRBD1
TGCGCCAGCAGCTTGGCCGGGACAGGGACCAAAAACATTCAGTACTTC
CASSLAGTGTKNIQYF
>TRBJ2-7|TRBV27|.|TRBD1
TGTGCCAGCAGTCTTACCGGACAGGGCTACGAGCAGTACTTC
CASSLTGQGYEQYF
>TRBJ2-1|TRBV27|.|TRBD2
TGTGCCAGCTCCCGCGTCGGACTAGCGGTTGATAATGAGCAGTTCTTC
CASSRVGLAVDNEQFF
>TRBJ2-6|TRBV7-3|.|.
TGTGCCAGCAGCTTAAGTGGTTTGGGGGCCAACGTCCTGACTTTC
CASSLSGLGANVLTF
>TRBJ1-2|TRBV9|.|.
TGTGCCAGCAGCCCACTACAGGGTCCCTCCTATGGCTACACCTTC
CASSPLQGPSYGYTF
>TRBJ2-3|TRBV6-5|.|.
TGTGCCAGCAGTTCCACAGATACGCAGTATTTT
CASSSTDTQYF
>TRBJ1-1|TRBV30|.|.
TGTGCCTGGAGTGTCGAGGTGCCGAACACTGAAGCTTTCTTT
CAWSVEVPNTEAFF
>TRBJ2-7|TRBV7-2|once|.
TGTGCCAGCAGCCCCTTAGGGGACTTACCCTACGAGCAGTACTTC
CASSPLGDLPYEQYF
>TRBJ2-5|TRBV27|.|.
TGTGCCAGCAGTACCAACCAAGAGACCCAGTACTTC
CASSTNQETQYF
>TRBJ1-3|TRBV10-3|.|.
TGTGCCATCAGTGACGTGGGAGTTGGAAACACCATATATTTT
CAISDVGVGNTIYF
>TRBJ2-5|TRBV6-5|once|.
TGTGCCAGCAGTTACACCCTGGATCTGGCGGGCGAGACCCAGTACTTC
CASSYTLDLAGETQYF
>TRBJ2-2|TRBV9|.|.
TGTGCCAGCAGCCCTACGGAGGGCACGAACACCGGGGAGCTGTTTTTT
CASSPTEGTNTGELFF
>TRBJ2-2|TRBV15|.|.
TGTGCCACCATGGGACTCAACACCGGGGAGCTGTTTTTT
CATMGLNTGELFF
>TRBJ2-1|TRBV6-5|once|TRBD1
TGTGCCAGCAGAGGACAGGGGAGAAATGAGCAGTTCTTC
CASRGQGRNEQFF
>TRBJ2-2|TRBV9|.|.
TGTGCCAGCAGCGTTAATATCGACAGGCCGAACACCGGGGAGCTGTTTTTT
CASSVNIDRPNTGELFF
>TRBJ2-3|TRBV9|.|.
TGTGCCAGCAGCGGCCACCAGACCCTAGGGGATACGCAGTATTTT
CASSGHQTLGDTQYF
>TRBJ2-3|TRBV30|.|TRBD2
TGTGCCTGGTGGCGGGAGCTAGGGGGCACAGATACGCAGTATTTT
CAWWRELGGTDTQYF